The following is a T cell receptor (beta chain) sequence with its context. This sample was taken from a study of blood T cell repertoires in COVID-19. On the study more broadly: COVID-19 samples, acute and convalescent, were from the United States, Italy and Spain. Sources were T cells, B-cell-depleted T cells, or PBMCs; the material itself was cDNA or gDNA.

As processed by the authors: Researchers report that nucleated cell counts were estimated from reference gene primer amplification. Clones were read by immunoSEQ multiplex PCR, and TCRdb kept only the in-frame ones, dropping some. From that table come the V and J calls and clone size; the DNA was used to work out D and trimming. The sample contains a few hundred thousand clones, around 87% of which appear only once. There are 14 residues in the CDR3. Deletions cut 2 bases from V and 0 bases from J, with 8 bases between. Germline-derived CDR1 and CDR2 are MNHNY and SVGAGI (reference sequence). The origin of this receptor is a woman between 45 and 65 years old with acute or convalescent COVID-19. The sample comprised peripheral blood. The chain carries TRBV6-6 and TRBJ2-7, with a tentative D call TRBD1 (6 bases). The DNA of the CDR3 is TGTGCCAGCAGTTACACAGGGAGCTCCTACGAGCAGTACTTC. Translation: CASSYTGSSYEQYF.